The 3 T cell receptor beta chains given below trace back to one sample, sequenced in a study of blood T cell repertoires in COVID-19. The assay was immunoSEQ multiplex PCR, and TCRdb's table has in-frame clones only and misses some. This table has approximately 210,000 clones, roughly 88% appearing once. Sequencing used PBMCs or T cells enriched from blood (not recorded which). These receptors were taken from a woman aged 45-59 years with acute COVID-19.

V gene TRBV27 combines with J gene TRBJ2-7; tentatively, D is TRBD1 (5 bases). Trimming removed 0 bases from V and 3 bases from J, with 9 bases in between. The CDR3 spans 14 residues. The germline V gene has CDR1 MNHEY and CDR2 SMNVEV (reference sequence). The chain's CDR3 is CASSLSGRDYEQYF. The CDR3 DNA follows: TGTGCCAGCAGTTTATCGGGCAGGGACTACGAGCAGTACTTC.

The rearrangement links TRBV11-2 to TRBJ2-3; 11 nucleotides align to TRBD2. Trimming at V came to 1 base and at J to 6 bases, leaving 0 bases not matched to a gene. The CDR3 is made up of 14 amino acids. The germline V gene has CDR1 SGHAT and CDR2 FQNNGV. CDR3 protein: CASSLGTSGDTQYF. Written as DNA, the CDR3 is TGTGCCAGCAGCTTAGGGACTAGCGGGGATACGCAGTATTTT.

CDR3 loop: CASSQGHGLYGYTF. CDR3 DNA: TGTGCCAGCAGCCAAGGCCATGGGCTCTATGGCTACACCTTC. The J gene is TRBJ1-2, the V gene TRBV7-8, with no clear D. Germline CDR1 SGHVS, CDR2 FQNEAQ. This CDR3 is built from 14 residues. V was clipped by 5 bases and J by 4 bases, with 14 bases between them.